This TCR beta chain was retrieved from a study of technical replicates of blood from several donors. Sequenced by immunoSEQ multiplex PCR; TCRdb stores in-frame clones only, minus some. Of some 83,000 clones listed, around 90% are singletons. Germline V lookup: CDR1 SGHAT, CDR2 FQNNGV. The ends were cut back, 4 bases at V and 2 bases at J, with 16 bases in the middle. This CDR3 spans 16 amino acids. The chain joins TRBV11-2 to TRBJ2-3, with D hard to call. The source of this sequence is a human donor in good health. Sequencing input: T cells isolated from PBMCs. The CDR3 reads CASSSYNRAFTDTQYF. CDR3 DNA sequence: TGTGCCAGCAGCTCCTACAACAGAGCCTTCACAGATACGCAGTATTTT.